Sequencing of this T cell receptor (beta chain) was carried out in a study of cytomegalovirus exposure and HLA in healthy donors. Study results and limitations: Subsequent analysis of the approximately 110 validation repertoires found a tendency for first-cohort TCR clusters to co-occur.

Clones were sequenced by immunoSEQ multiplex PCR, and TCRdb holds only the in-frame ones, with some missing. This sample has approximately 150,000 clones, with 80% to 85% found just once. V was clipped by 7 bases and J by 7 bases; unmatched bases: 10. In germline, CDR1 is PRHDT, CDR2 FYEKMQ (reference sequence). The length of the CDR3 is 14 residues. Comment on this clone: No antigen is known for it.

The sample was PBMCs. The rearrangement links TRBV13 to TRBJ2-3; the match to TRBD2 covers 8 bases. This TCR came from a man between 25 and 39 years old in good health and CMV-seropositive. The CDR3 nucleotides are TGTGCCAGCAAAGCAGCGGGAGCGGGTCATACGCAGTATTTT. This translates into CASKAAGAGHTQYF.